This T cell receptor beta chain is from a study of T cells in Graves' hyperthyroidism and ophthalmopathy. V lost 3 bases, J lost 0 bases, and 12 bases lay in between. Germline CDR1 and CDR2: MGHDK and SYGVNS. CDR3 length: 15 amino acids. This clonotype was observed many times. Amplification of TCR beta CDR3 regions was performed using RNA transcripts as template. The HTBI primer set drove a first-round RT-PCR of the TCR CDR3. TCRdb called the multiplex PCR reads again in MiXCR, with one record for every CDR3 protein. The sample includes 640,000 or so distinct CDR3 sequences, around 15% of them seen just once.

The source is a woman aged 35 to 49 with Graves' ophthalmopathy. The sequencing sample was made of blood. This chain links TRBV25-1 with TRBJ2-7; the D gene could be TRBD1 or TRBD2 (5 bases each). CDR3 protein: CASSDEGPHSYEQYF. CDR3 coding DNA: TGTGCCAGCAGTGACGAGGGGCCCCACTCCTACGAGCAGTACTTC.